This is a list of T cell receptor beta chains from one sample in a study of cytomegalovirus exposure and HLA in healthy donors. Method: immunoSEQ multiplex PCR; TCRdb's copy keeps in-frame clones and lacks some. This table has some 95,000 clones, under 85% appearing once. Sequenced material: PBMCs. These receptor sequences come from a man aged 45-60 years in good health and CMV-seropositive. Each CDR3 is given with its conserved first and last residue. The D gene is left open where the match is weak. The size entry is marked missing in some rows and otherwise reads once, few, many or a size class.

>.|TRBV29-1|TRBJ2-5|.
CSVESGDRPDGVETQYF
TGCAGCGTCGAAAGTGGTGACAGACCGGACGGTGTCGAGACCCAGTACTTC
>.|TRBV9|TRBJ2-1|.
CASSETGYSYNEQFF
TGTGCCAGCAGCGAAACAGGGTACTCCTACAATGAGCAGTTCTTC
>TRBD1|TRBV4-3|TRBJ2-5|.
CASSILGQQETQYF
TGCGCCAGCAGTATACTGGGACAGCAAGAGACCCAGTACTTC
>TRBD2|TRBV9|TRBJ2-2|few
CASSVEAPSSGGTWELFF
TGTGCCAGCAGCGTAGAAGCCCCTTCTAGCGGGGGGACGTGGGAGCTGTTTTTT
>TRBD2|TRBV7-3|TRBJ2-3|.
CASRRSGGADTQYF
TGTGCCAGCAGACGTAGCGGGGGGGCGGATACGCAGTATTTT
>TRBD1|TRBV6-5|TRBJ1-2|.
CASSSGTGDGYTF
TGTGCCAGCAGTTCCGGGACAGGAGATGGCTACACCTTC
>.|TRBV28|TRBJ2-7|.
CASSPEGMQSYEQYF
TGTGCCAGCAGTCCCGAGGGAATGCAGTCCTACGAGCAGTACTTC
>.|TRBV29-1|TRBJ1-1|few
CSVEGGEAEAFF
TGCAGCGTTGAGGGGGGGGAGGCTGAAGCTTTCTTT
>TRBD1|TRBV7-8|TRBJ1-3|.
CASSLATGTGNTIYF
TGTGCCAGCAGCTTAGCGACAGGGACTGGAAACACCATATATTTT
>TRBD1|TRBV7-9|TRBJ1-5|.
CASSTTGVQPQHF
TGTGCCAGCAGCACGACAGGGGTTCAGCCCCAGCATTTT
>.|TRBV4-3|TRBJ1-1|few
CASSQVPPVEAFF
TGCGCCAGCAGCCAAGTTCCCCCAGTCGAAGCTTTCTTT
>TRBD1|TRBV2|TRBJ1-1|.
CASAGQPNTEAFF
TGTGCCAGCGCGGGACAGCCGAACACTGAAGCTTTCTTT
>TRBD1|TRBV4-1|TRBJ1-1|.
CASSRGTGRTEAFF
TGCGCCAGCAGCCGAGGGACAGGGAGGACTGAAGCTTTCTTT
>.|TRBV27|TRBJ1-1|once
CASRPTGNTEAFF
TGTGCCAGCCGCCCTACAGGGAACACTGAAGCTTTCTTT
>.|TRBV4-3|TRBJ2-1|.
CASSQLGLNEQFF
TGCGCCAGCAGCCAACTAGGACTGAATGAGCAGTTCTTC
>.|TRBV4-3|TRBJ2-7|few
CASSQDRGTEQYF
TGCGCCAGCAGCCAAGATCGGGGGACCGAGCAGTACTTC
>.|TRBV5-5|TRBJ1-1|few
CASSQQGNTEAFF
TGTGCCAGCAGCCAGCAGGGTAACACTGAAGCTTTCTTT
>.|TRBV4-1|TRBJ2-2|.
CASSQEPSNTGELFF
TGCGCCAGCAGCCAAGAACCCAGTAACACCGGGGAGCTGTTTTTT
>.|TRBV28|TRBJ1-4|.
CASYPTAGATNEKLFF
TGTGCCAGCTACCCTACGGCGGGAGCAACTAATGAAAAACTGTTTTTT
>TRBD1|TRBV7-3|TRBJ2-1|.
CASSGTGNNEQFF
TGTGCCAGCAGTGGGACAGGGAACAATGAGCAGTTCTTC